These 15 T cell receptor beta chains came from one sample sequenced in a study of tumor-infiltrating lymphocytes in primary liver carcinoma. TCR beta cDNA was made from 450 to 500 ng total RNA with a constant-region primer. Each TCR beta library was derived from three nested multiplex PCR rounds that employed slightly modified ARM-PCR. Amplification in the first two PCR rounds was performed using TRBV1-TRBV30 forward primers and a C-beta reverse primer for around 10 cycles each. TCRdb reprocessed the multiplex PCR reads via MiXCR and lists one record per CDR3 protein. The sample comprises roughly 120,000 distinct CDR3 sequences, roughly 69% of which are singletons, and roughly 9% rests with the top ten. Each 20-30 mg portion of unsorted bulk tissue served as the source for co-extraction of RNA and DNA. Sequencing was carried out using liver tumor tissue from sampling region 1. Subset reported: tumor region T1, superior pole. The receptors originated from a woman aged 60-70 years with primary liver carcinoma and hepatitis B virus infection.

As regards this clonotype: A read error may be the cause here, since a much bigger clone is one base away. This CDR3 is CSGGEGIGELFF. The DNA of the CDR3 is TGCAGCGGTGGGGAGGGCATCGGGGAGCTGTTTTTT. This sequence joins TRBV29-1 and TRBJ2-2, with 7 positions matching TRBD2. Germline CDR1 reads SQVTM; CDR2 reads ANQGSEA. The CDR3 is made up of 12 amino acids. V was pared by 7 bases and J by 7 bases, with 6 bases of the junction left unmatched.

This clonotype came up once. One end of the junction does not line up with germline, which may come from a read error. V gene TRBV11-2 combines with J gene TRBJ2-1; tentatively, D is TRBD1 (6 bases). Germline loops: CDR1 SGHAT, CDR2 FQNNGV. The CDR3 runs 15 residues. For the CDR3, the DNA is TGTGCAAGCAGCTTAAGGGGGATTTCCACCAATGAGCAGTTCTTC. Protein: CASSLRGISTNEQFF.

This chain connects TRBV30 to TRBJ1-5; TRBD1 aligns across 8 bases. The germline V gene encodes CDR1 GTSNPN and CDR2 SVGIG (reference sequence). Losses at the gene ends were 4 bases for V and 4 bases for J; bases not matched to a gene: 6. The CDR3 length is 14 residues. The chain's CDR3 is CAWTRTGPNQPQHF. The CDR3, as DNA: TGTGCCTGGACTCGGACAGGGCCAAATCAGCCCCAGCATTTT.

Note on this clonotype: Its ends do not fully match the called genes, so a read error is possible. The chain carries TRBV6-2 or TRBV6-3 and TRBJ1-2; 8 bases line up with TRBD1. CDR3 length equals 14 residues. Germline V gene lookup returns CDR1 MNHEY and CDR2 SVGEGT. CDR3 bases: TGTGCCAGCAGTTACTCCGGCAGGGGGCATGGCTGCACCTTC. Translation: CASSYSGRGHGCTF.

This clonotype was picked up a small number of times. Germline is not matched at one junction end, which may reflect a read error. The V call is TRBV11-1, the J call TRBJ2-1; D call uncertain. The germline V gene encodes CDR1 SGHAT and CDR2 FQDESV (reference sequence). The CDR3 has 13 residues. The CDR3 region is CAGSESLDNEQFF. The CDR3 nucleotides are TGCGCCGGCAGCGAGTCTCTTGACAATGAGCAGTTCTTC. Looking up the rest from reference TRBV11-1 and TRBJ2-1 gives the full variable domain: EAEVAQSPRYKITEKSQAVAFWCDPISGHATLYWYRQILGQGPELLVQFQDESVVDDSQLPKDRFSAERLKGVDSTLKIQPAELGDSAMYLCAGSESLDNEQFFGPGTRLTVL.

The chain couples TRBV5-5 to TRBJ2-5; D is possibly TRBD2 (5 bases). This CDR3 is built from 15 residues. The germline CDR1 and CDR2 sequences are SGHKS and YYEKEE (reference sequence). Trimming left V 10 bases short and J 0 bases short, with 19 bases between. As DNA, the CDR3 is TGTGCCTACAGCTTTGGACTCATAAACCAAGAGACCCAGTACTTC. Protein: CAYSFGLINQETQYF.

Of note for this clonotype: Its ends do not fully match the called genes, so a read error is possible. The V and J genes are TRBV12-3 or TRBV12-4 and TRBJ1-1; D perhaps matches TRBD1 (5 bases). The length of the CDR3 is 15 residues. The CDR3 region has the DNA TGTGCTAGCAGTTCAGCGCGCAGGGCGACCACTGAAGCTTTCTTT. Protein product: CASSSARRATTEAFF.

This clonotype was picked up many times. This sequence joins TRBV11-2 and TRBJ1-1; D not certain. Trimming removed 1 base at V and 1 base at J, with 7 bases between. Germline-derived CDR1 and CDR2 are SGHAT and FQNNGV. The CDR3 has 14 amino acids. CDR3 sequence: CASSLVRENTEAFF. The CDR3 DNA follows: TGTGCCAGCAGCTTAGTGCGGGAGAACACTGAAGCTTTCTTT.

For this clonotype: This sequence may be a read error, since a much larger clone differs from it by one base. This chain connects TRBV6-5 to TRBJ1-2, with 8 bases identical to TRBD1. CDR1 is MNHEY, CDR2 SVGAGI, per germline. The J segment lost 3 bases and the V segment lost 8 bases, leaving 14 bases of the junction unmatched. This CDR3 has 16 residues. The CDR3, as DNA: TGTGCCAGCGCCTCGAGAGGCAGGGGGCGGTACTATGGCTACACCTTC. Amino acids: CASASRGRGRYYGYTF.

This clonotype was detected only once. This may be a read error, as it is one base from a much larger clone. The rearrangement uses TRBV6-1 and TRBJ1-5; possibly TRBD1 for D (5 bases). This CDR3 spans 13 amino acids. CDR1 is MNHNS and CDR2 is SASEGT in the germline V gene. Here the CDR3 DNA reads TGTGCCAGCGGGGGAGGTAGCAGTCAGCCCCAGCATTTT. Its protein is CASGGGSSQPQHF.

To note about this clonotype: It may be a read error: a sequence one base away is much more abundant. The chain joins TRBV29-1 to TRBJ2-5; possible D gene TRBD2, 5 bases. The ends were cut back, 6 bases at V and 5 bases at J, with 16 bases in the middle. The V gene's germline CDR1 is SQVTM and CDR2 ANQGSEA. There are 13 residues in the CDR3. The CDR3, as DNA: TGCAGCGTGGCTACAGTGGGCGGGGAGACCCAGTACTTC. Protein: CSVATVGGETQYF.

On this clonotype: A read error is likely, as this CDR3 ends without the conserved phenylalanine or tryptophan. This chain links TRBV6-6 with TRBJ2-1, with D perhaps matching TRBD1 (5 bases). The germline V gene has CDR1 MNHNY and CDR2 SVGAGI (reference sequence). The length of the CDR3 is 11 residues. Trimming stripped 7 bases from V and 10 bases from J, with 11 bases between. CDR3 coding DNA: TGTGCCAGCACCGGCCGGACAGAGCAGTTCTCC. Translating it yields CASTGRTEQFS.

This clonotype appeared many times. The CDR3 DNA follows: TGTGCCAGCAGCCAGTCCTCCTACAATGAGCAGTTCTTC. Encoded protein: CASSQSSYNEQFF. The V gene is TRBV12-3 or TRBV12-4, the J gene TRBJ2-1; D gene unclear. The CDR3 loop spans 13 amino acids. Trimming took off 6 bases at V and 0 bases at J, with 6 bases between the two ends.

Concerning this clonotype: Since the CDR3 does not end with the conserved phenylalanine or tryptophan, this likely comes from a read error. J is TRBJ1-2 and V is TRBV11-2; the D is unclear. The CDR3 runs 15 residues. V was cut by 2 bases and J by 4 bases, with 14 bases left in between. Germline V gene sequence: CDR1 SGHAT, CDR2 FQNNGV. CDR3 nucleotide sequence: TGTGCCAGCAGCTTACATCCGGGAGCATTCTATGGCTACACCCTC. Translated, it gives CASSLHPGAFYGYTL.

With regard to this clonotype: A clone one base away is much larger, so this may be a read error. The rearrangement uses TRBV6-6 and TRBJ2-2; the D is unclear. Germline lookup yields CDR1 MNHNY and CDR2 SVGAGI (reference sequence). V dropped 4 bases and J dropped 9 bases, with 15 bases sitting between them. This CDR3 spans 14 amino acids. CDR3 nucleotide sequence: TGTGCCAGCAGTTTGGGTATCGGTATCCGGGAGCTGTTTTTT. Translated: CASSLGIGIRELFF.